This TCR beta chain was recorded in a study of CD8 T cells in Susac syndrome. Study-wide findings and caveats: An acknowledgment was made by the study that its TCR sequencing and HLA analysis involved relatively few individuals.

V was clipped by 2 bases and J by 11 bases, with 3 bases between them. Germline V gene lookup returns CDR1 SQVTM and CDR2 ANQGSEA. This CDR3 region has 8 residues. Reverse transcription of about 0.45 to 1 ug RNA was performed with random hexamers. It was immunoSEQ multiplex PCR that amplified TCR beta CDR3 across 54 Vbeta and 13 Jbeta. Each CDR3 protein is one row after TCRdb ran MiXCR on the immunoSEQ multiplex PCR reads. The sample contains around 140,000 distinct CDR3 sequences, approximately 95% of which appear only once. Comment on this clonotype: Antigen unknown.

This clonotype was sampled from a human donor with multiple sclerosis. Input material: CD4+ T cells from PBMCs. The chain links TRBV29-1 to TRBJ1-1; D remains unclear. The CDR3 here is CSVERAFF. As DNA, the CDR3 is TGCAGCGTTGAACGGGCTTTCTTT.